Shown below are 17 T cell receptor beta chains from a single sample sequenced in a study of blood T cell repertoires in COVID-19. The data were produced by immunoSEQ multiplex PCR, yet TCRdb's version contains in-frame clones alone and is incomplete. Altogether 150,000 to 180,000 clones are present, roughly 80% being singletons, with the ten largest covering about 12%. The sequenced sample consisted of peripheral blood. The receptors come from a woman between 55 and 75 years old with COVID-19, enrolled during active disease.

The J gene is TRBJ2-7, the V gene TRBV7-2; the D gene is possibly TRBD2 (7 bases). This CDR3 has 17 residues. In germline, CDR1 is SGHTA, CDR2 FQGNSA. Trimming cost V 5 bases and J 1 base, with 21 bases left between them. The CDR3 nucleotides read TGTGCCAGCAGCCCCCGGGGGCCGGGGACTATATCCTACGAGCAGTACGTC. Translation gives CASSPRGPGTISYEQYV.

The sample holds one count of this clone. The V call is TRBV4-1, the J call TRBJ1-3; TRBD1 is a possible D gene (5 bases). CDR3 length: 17 amino acids. Germline V gives CDR1 MGHRA, CDR2 YSYEKL. The germline V and J ends were trimmed by 2 bases and 0 bases, with 14 bases remaining between them. The CDR3 DNA follows: TGCGCCAGCAGCCAACTAACGACAGCGGGCTCTGGAAACACCATATATTTT. Amino acids: CASSQLTTAGSGNTIYF.

This sequence joins TRBV7-2 and TRBJ2-7; D perhaps matches TRBD2 (5 bases). Trimming stripped 3 bases from V and 3 bases from J, with 15 bases between. This CDR3 has 15 amino acids. Germline V gene sequence: CDR1 SGHTA, CDR2 FQGNSA. The CDR3 coding sequence is TGTGCCAGCAGCTTCAAGCCGGGATTATACTACGAGCAGTACTTC. This gives the protein CASSFKPGLYYEQYF.

J is TRBJ2-4 and V is TRBV4-2; D possibly corresponds to TRBD1 (6 bases). V lost 0 bases to trimming and J lost 3 bases, with 15 bases between them. The CDR3 is 17 amino acids. Per the germline V gene, CDR1 is LGHNA and CDR2 is YNFKEQ. The CDR3 region is CASSQEGPGVDKNIQYF. Written as DNA, the CDR3 is TGTGCCAGCAGCCAAGAGGGCCCAGGGGTAGACAAAAACATTCAGTACTTC.

The genes are TRBV30 and TRBJ1-5; D perhaps matches TRBD1 (6 bases). The germline CDR1 and CDR2 sequences are GTSNPN and SVGIG (reference sequence). Trimming pared 7 bases from V and 4 bases from J, leaving 17 bases between. This CDR3 comprises 14 residues. Written as DNA, the CDR3 is TGTGCCTCGCTACCGGACAGCCCTAATCAGCCCCAGCATTTT. This encodes CASLPDSPNQPQHF. The variable domain in full, completed from reference TRBV30 and TRBJ1-5, reads SQTIHQWPATLVQPVGSPLSLECTVEGTSNPNLYWYRQAAGRGLQLLFYSVGIGQISSEVPQNLSASRPQDRQFILSSKKLLLSDSGFYLCASLPDSPNQPQHFGDGTRLSIL.

The V gene is TRBV27, the J gene TRBJ1-5; unclear D gene. CDR1 and CDR2 (germline): MNHEY, SMNVEV (reference sequence). The length of the CDR3 is 15 residues. Trimming left V 7 bases short and J 7 bases short, with 20 bases between. The CDR3 region is CASKVYGGDRQPQHF. The CDR3 DNA reads as TGTGCCAGCAAAGTTTATGGCGGGGATCGACAGCCCCAGCATTTT.

The chain combines TRBV12-5 with TRBJ1-6; the D is unclear. The CDR3 totals 16 residues. Germline V gene sequence: CDR1 LGHNT, CDR2 FRNRAP. V lost 9 bases and J lost 5, with 20 bases in between. In nucleotides, the CDR3 is TGTGCTAGCCTGAGTGGTAAGGCAGGAAATAATTCACCCCTCCACTTT. It specifies CASLSGKAGNNSPLHF.

V is TRBV6-1 and J is TRBJ2-3; 9 bases line up with TRBD2. This CDR3 comprises 16 residues. With 4 bases clipped from V and 4 bases from J, the junction kept 9 bases outside the gene matches. Germline V gene sequence: CDR1 MNHNS, CDR2 SASEGT. In nucleotides, the CDR3 is TGTGCCAGCAGTGCCAGCGGGGGGCCCGGGGCAGATACGCAGTATTTT. Translating gives CASSASGGPGADTQYF.

This sequence joins TRBV6-6 and TRBJ2-2, with TRBD1 matching 9 bases. CDR3 length equals 18 residues. With 5 bases clipped from V and 5 bases from J, the junction kept 15 bases outside the gene matches. CDR1 is MNHNY, CDR2 SVGAGI, per germline (reference sequence). CDR3 bases: TGTGCCAGCAGTCCAAGAGGGACCGGGACAGGGCAAACCGGGGAGCTGTTTTTT. Protein sequence: CASSPRGTGTGQTGELFF.

This CDR3 is CASSTTGLRSYNEQFF. CDR3 sequence (DNA): TGTGCCAGCAGCACCACGGGACTACGCTCCTACAATGAGCAGTTCTTC. V gene TRBV7-9 combines with J gene TRBJ2-1; 7 nucleotides align to TRBD2. This CDR3 region has 16 residues. Per germline, CDR1 SEHNR and CDR2 FQNEAQ (reference sequence). J gave up 0 bases and V 5 bases, and 7 bases lay outside the gene matches.

This clone came up once. V and J are TRBV5-1 and TRBJ2-7; 9 nucleotides match TRBD1. The CDR3 loop spans 11 amino acids. Trimming took 4 bases from V and 10 from J; bases not matched to a gene: 3. Germline CDR1 and CDR2: SGHRS and YFSETQ. The CDR3 region is CASSRDRAQYV. The CDR3 DNA reads TGCGCCAGCAGCCGGGACAGGGCACAGTACGTC.

The table lists this clone with a few counts. The chain carries TRBV7-3 and TRBJ2-3; 7 nucleotides line up with TRBD2. The CDR3 length is 16 residues. The V and J ends lost 0 bases and 0 bases, in that order; junction bases with no gene match: 3. Germline lookup yields CDR1 SGHTA and CDR2 FQGTGA. CDR3 sequence: CASSLTGGVSTDTQYF. CDR3 sequence (DNA): TGTGCCAGCAGCTTAACTGGGGGGGTCAGCACAGATACGCAGTATTTT.

This chain uses TRBV5-1 with TRBJ2-3; a weak D match, TRBD2 (6 bases). Germline values: CDR1 SGHRS, CDR2 YFSETQ. The CDR3 is 15 amino acids. V was cut by 0 bases and J by 2 bases, with 10 bases left in between. CDR3 protein: CASSLGGGNTDTQYF. CDR3 nucleotides: TGCGCCAGCAGCTTGGGGGGCGGGAACACAGATACGCAGTATTTT.

This sequence joins TRBV5-6 and TRBJ1-1; D possibly corresponds to TRBD1 (5 bases). Looked up from germline, CDR1 is SGHDT and CDR2 is YYEEEE. The CDR3 length is 13 residues. With 4 bases removed from V and 8 bases from J, the gap between germline ends came to 15 bases. The CDR3 bases are TGTGCCAGCAGCACCGGTAGGGGAACCGAAGCTTTCTTT. Translation gives CASSTGRGTEAFF.

The J gene is TRBJ1-6, the V gene TRBV5-4, with TRBD1 as a possible D gene (5 bases). The CDR3 totals 14 residues. V was trimmed by 4 bases and J by 4 bases, leaving 9 bases between them. Germline V gene sequence: CDR1 SGHNT, CDR2 YYREEE (reference sequence). Written as DNA, the CDR3 is TGTGCCAGCAGCCCCGGACATTATAATTCACCCCTCCACTTT. The encoded protein is CASSPGHYNSPLHF.

This sequence joins TRBV6-5 and TRBJ1-1; 9 bases match TRBD1. The J segment lost 6 bases and the V segment lost 7 bases, leaving 9 bases of the junction unmatched. The CDR3 length is 14 residues. Germline V lookup: CDR1 MNHEY, CDR2 SVGAGI. As DNA, the CDR3 is TGTGCCAGCAAGGGGACAGGGCCGATGGCTGAAGCTTTCTTT. Translation gives CASKGTGPMAEAFF.

This sequence joins TRBV3-1 (or the pseudogene TRBV3-2) and TRBJ1-5, with D possibly TRBD1 on 6 matching bases. The CDR3 sequence is 16 residues long. The germline V gene has CDR1 LGHDT and CDR2 YNNKEL (reference sequence). V was cut by 4 bases and J by 2 bases, with 15 bases left in between. CDR3 in DNA: TGTGCCAGCAGCCTAAGGGGGACGGAGCGCAATCAGCCCCAGCATTTT. It yields the protein CASSLRGTERNQPQHF.